The 10 T cell receptor beta chains in this list originate from one sample, sequenced in a study of cytomegalovirus exposure and HLA in healthy donors. The table came from immunoSEQ multiplex PCR; TCRdb's copy has only in-frame clones and leaves some out. Of around 150,000 clones in the sample, roughly 89% are singletons; the top ten hold about 3.5%. Sample: PBMCs. The receptors were sampled from a young woman in good health and CMV-seropositive.

This chain links TRBV2 with TRBJ1-2, with 7 nucleotides matching TRBD1. Losses at the gene ends were 2 bases for V and 8 bases for J; bases not matched to a gene: 5. Germline loops: CDR1 SNHLY, CDR2 FYNNEI. The CDR3 length is 13 residues. This chain's CDR3 is CASSEKRGLGYTF. Written as DNA, the CDR3 is TGTGCCAGCAGTGAAAAGAGGGGGCTCGGCTACACCTTC.

This sequence joins TRBV10-3 and TRBJ1-5; a weak D match, TRBD1 (5 bases). V gave up 0 bases and J gave up 6 bases, with 12 bases separating them. The CDR3 is 15 amino acids. CDR1 is ENHRY and CDR2 is SYGVKD in the germline V gene. CDR3 DNA: TGTGCCATCAGTGAGTCTGGAGGGGTTAGTCAGCCCCAGCATTTT. Amino acid sequence: CAISESGGVSQPQHF.

This clone was detected only once. This rearrangement joins TRBV7-9 to TRBJ2-3; 7 bases align to TRBD1. The V gene's germline CDR1 is SEHNR and CDR2 FQNEAQ (reference sequence). Trimming at V came to 5 bases and at J to 1 base, leaving 12 bases not matched to a gene. This CDR3 comprises 17 residues. CDR3 in amino acids: CASSKSGYRGGTDTQYF. The CDR3 nucleotides are TGTGCCAGCAGCAAATCGGGGTACAGGGGAGGCACAGATACGCAGTATTTT.

The V call is TRBV4-3, the J call TRBJ2-5; 14 nucleotides match TRBD2. J gave up 5 bases and V 3 bases, and 5 bases lay outside the gene matches. The CDR3 covers 16 residues. Germline CDR1 reads LGHNA; CDR2 reads YSLEER. CDR3 protein: CASSQGTSGSGETQYF. The CDR3, as DNA: TGCGCCAGCAGCCAGGGGACTAGCGGGAGTGGGGAGACCCAGTACTTC.

The V call is TRBV7-9, the J call TRBJ1-1; TRBD1 aligns across 7 bases. Germline V lookup: CDR1 SEHNR, CDR2 FQNEAQ (reference sequence). V gave up 2 bases and J gave up 3 bases; unmatched junction bases: 3. The CDR3 consists of 14 residues. Written as DNA, the CDR3 is TGTGCCAGCAGCTTATTCCAGGGGGACACTGAAGCTTTCTTT. This gives the protein CASSLFQGDTEAFF.

The chain has TRBV6-1 and TRBJ2-5, with D hard to call. Germline assignment: CDR1 MNHNS and CDR2 SASEGT. CDR3 length equals 16 residues. Deletions cut 4 bases from V and 5 bases from J, with 20 bases between. In DNA form, the CDR3 reads TGTGCCAGCAGTGCACAAGGCGGCTCTCCGGTGGAGACCCAGTACTTC. It yields the protein CASSAQGGSPVETQYF.

The chain combines TRBV29-1 with TRBJ1-2; 7 bases are shared with TRBD1. This CDR3 contains 13 residues. V lost 4 bases to trimming and J lost 6 bases; unmatched junction nucleotides: 8. Per the germline V gene, CDR1 is SQVTM and CDR2 is ANQGSEA. The CDR3 region is CSVGYRQGDGYTF. The DNA for the CDR3 is TGCAGCGTTGGCTATCGACAGGGTGATGGCTACACCTTC. Full variable domain (rest looked up from reference TRBV29-1 and TRBJ1-2): SAVISQKPSRDICQRGTSLTIQCQVDSQVTMMFWYRQQPGQSLTLIATANQGSEATYESGFVIDKFPISRPNLTFSTLTVSNMSPEDSSIYLCSVGYRQGDGYTFGSGTRLTVV.

This clone was seen a single time. CDR3 sequence (DNA): TGCAGCGTTGAAGACCCGCGGGAGGGCCGGGACATTCAGTACTTC. This sequence encodes CSVEDPREGRDIQYF. The gene calls are TRBV29-1 and TRBJ2-4, with 9 bases lining up with TRBD2. The CDR3 spans 15 residues. Germline assignment: CDR1 SQVTM and CDR2 ANQGSEA. Losses at the gene ends were 0 bases for V and 8 bases for J; bases not matched to a gene: 8.

The chain is built from TRBV6-5 and TRBJ1-1; D is possibly TRBD1 (5 bases). Trimming shortened V by 6 bases and J by 5 bases, and 13 bases separated the two germline ends. The CDR3 extends over 13 amino acids. Germline CDR1 reads MNHEY; CDR2 reads SVGAGI. CDR3 in DNA: TGTGCCAGCAGCCTCGCGACAGAAACTGAAGCTTTCTTT. It translates to CASSLATETEAFF.

This chain links TRBV5-1 with TRBJ2-5; D perhaps matches TRBD1 (6 bases). Germline CDR1 SGHRS, CDR2 YFSETQ. Trimming stripped 5 bases from V and 5 bases from J, with 16 bases between. The CDR3 extends over 14 amino acids. The CDR3 DNA sequence: TGCGCCAGCAGACTCGGACAGTTTGGGGAGACCCAGTACTTC. This translates into CASRLGQFGETQYF.